The 3 T cell receptor beta chains given below trace back to one sample, sequenced in a study of graft-versus-host responses after intestinal transplantation. The data were produced by immunoSEQ multiplex PCR, yet TCRdb's version contains in-frame clones alone and is incomplete. This sample has some 66,000 clones; around 90% occur once, and the top ten carry 1.5% to 2%. From the graft tissue, intraepithelial and lamina propria lymphocytes were released through processing. The sequencing used ileum tissue, collected around 350 days after transplant. The receptors were sampled from a human patient who received an intestinal transplant, so some T cells may come from the graft donor.

This clone was counted a single time. The rearrangement links TRBV4-1 to TRBJ2-7, with 7 bases that match TRBD2. There are 16 residues in the CDR3. Trimming removed 0 bases from V and 2 bases from J; junction bases left unmatched: 7. From germline, CDR1 is MGHRA and CDR2 YSYEKL. The CDR3 sequence is CASSQDGGEGPYEQYF. As DNA, the CDR3 is TGCGCCAGCAGCCAAGATGGAGGGGAGGGACCCTACGAGCAGTACTTC.

The chain has TRBV27 and TRBJ2-3; a weak D match, TRBD1 (5 bases). The ends were cut back, 3 bases at V and 1 base at J, with 14 bases in the middle. Germline-derived CDR1 and CDR2 are MNHEY and SMNVEV (reference sequence). This CDR3 is 16 amino acids long. CDR3: CASSFGRGAGTDTQYF. The CDR3 coding sequence is TGTGCCAGCAGTTTTGGAAGGGGCGCCGGCACAGATACGCAGTATTTT.

J is TRBJ2-3 and V is TRBV6-5; 10 bases match TRBD2. The CDR3 consists of 15 residues. V trimming: 4 bases; J trimming: 2 bases; junction bases outside the gene matches: 3. Germline assignment: CDR1 MNHEY and CDR2 SVGAGI. The CDR3, as DNA: TGTGCCAGCAGTTCAACTAGCGGGGCCACAGATACGCAGTATTTT. It specifies CASSSTSGATDTQYF.